Following are 26 T cell receptor beta chains from one sample sequenced in a study of T-cell reconstitution after alpha-beta-depleted transplantation in children. Unique molecular identifiers were built into the TCRbeta library. TCRdb reprocessed the PCR reads via MiXCR and lists one record per CDR3 protein. The sample consists of about 580,000 distinct CDR3 sequences, 23% of them appearing once. The sequencing used PBMCs, mostly from graft donor cells, collected 360 days after TCRalphabeta/CD19-depleted stem cell transplant. These receptors were collected from a boy under three years old who had a stem cell transplant for acute myeloid leukemia, so the T cells may come from the graft donor.

This clonotype was found many times. This chain links TRBV12-3 or TRBV12-4 with TRBJ2-1; a weak D match, TRBD2 (5 bases). Trimming took 7 bases from V and 5 from J, leaving 15 bases between them. The CDR3 runs to 14 residues. The CDR3 protein is CASTPPGWDNEQFF. In DNA form, the CDR3 reads TGTGCCAGCACCCCCCCGGGGTGGGACAATGAGCAGTTCTTC.

This clonotype was observed at least ten times. The chain uses TRBV18 and TRBJ2-3; tentatively, D is TRBD1 (6 bases). Per germline, CDR1 KGHSH and CDR2 LQKENI. There are 15 residues in the CDR3. The ends were cut back, 1 base at V and 4 bases at J, with 12 bases in the middle. CDR3 sequence (DNA): TGTGCCAGCTCACCACATCCGGCAGGGGCAGATACGCAGTATTTT. As protein: CASSPHPAGADTQYF.

Points on this clonotype: A much larger clone differs from this one at a single base, so this may be a read error. The DNA is omitted, as the CDR3 cannot be located on it reliably, and the CDR3 follows TCRdb's listing. CDR3 sequence: CSSSGGAHYEQYF. The chain employs TRBV20-1 and TRBJ2-7; the D call TRBD1 from the table was never checked on the DNA. The CDR3 totals 13 residues, both ends included. CDR1 is DFQATT and CDR2 is SNEGSKA in the germline V gene (reference sequence).

This clonotype appeared many times. V and J are TRBV29-1 and TRBJ2-2; D unclear. V was trimmed by 1 base and J by 10 bases, leaving 7 bases between them. The CDR3 contains 11 residues. Germline V CDR1 and CDR2: SQVTM, ANQGSEA. The CDR3 nucleotides read TGCAGCGTTGAAGCGACGAAGGAGCTGTTTTTT. It codes for CSVEATKELFF.

This clonotype was counted ten times or more. The chain is built from TRBV6-5 and TRBJ2-4, with TRBD2 matching 8 bases. This CDR3 comprises 16 residues. V lost 0 bases, J lost 7 bases, and 8 bases stayed unmatched. Germline values: CDR1 MNHEY, CDR2 SVGAGI. CDR3 in DNA: TGTGCCAGCAGTTACTCTAATACGGGGGGGAGGAACATTCAGTACTTC. Its translation is CASSYSNTGGRNIQYF.

This clonotype has ten or more counts. The gene calls are TRBV7-2 and TRBJ1-2, with 7 bases that match TRBD1. The CDR3 totals 14 residues. CDR1 and CDR2 from the germline V gene are SGHTA and FQGNSA. V trimming: 5 bases; J trimming: 2 bases; junction bases outside the gene matches: 5. This CDR3 is CASSPDRQNYGYTF. The CDR3 DNA reads TGTGCCAGCAGCCCGGACAGGCAGAACTATGGCTACACCTTC.

This clonotype was counted a few times. The V call is TRBV6-6, the J call TRBJ1-1; D gene unclear. V was shortened by 7 bases and J by 3 bases, with 6 bases between the two germline ends. CDR3 size: 11 residues. Germline CDR1 MNHNY, CDR2 SVGAGI (reference sequence). CDR3 coding DNA: TGTGCCAGCACCCTGGACACTGAAGCTTTCTTT. Encoded protein: CASTLDTEAFF.

The count of this clonotype is one. The chain employs TRBV9 and TRBJ2-3; 7 nucleotides agree with TRBD1. CDR3 size: 15 residues. Looked up from germline, CDR1 is SGDLS and CDR2 is YYNGEE. Trimming removed 0 bases from V and 10 bases from J; junction bases left unmatched: 11. CDR3 region: CASSVDGKGQFPQYF. The CDR3 DNA is TGTGCCAGCAGCGTAGACGGGAAGGGACAGTTTCCGCAGTATTTT.

A single count supports this clonotype. The J gene is TRBJ1-6, the V gene TRBV12-3 or TRBV12-4, with TRBD1 identical over 11 bases. The CDR3 totals 17 residues. Trimming cost V 1 base and J 8 bases; bases outside gene matches: 7. The CDR3 here is CASSLESWGQGDSPLHF. In DNA form, the CDR3 reads TGTGCCAGCAGTTTAGAGTCGTGGGGACAGGGGGATTCACCCCTCCACTTT.

The chain combines TRBV20-1 with TRBJ2-7, with TRBD1 as a possible D gene (6 bases). V was trimmed by 3 bases and J by 3 bases, leaving 12 bases between them. Germline values: CDR1 DFQATT, CDR2 SNEGSKA (reference sequence). The CDR3 contains 13 residues. CDR3 region: CSASSGTYYEQYF. CDR3 nucleotides: TGCAGTGCTAGCTCCGGGACATACTACGAGCAGTACTTC.

This clonotype was counted a few times. The rearrangement uses TRBV5-6 and TRBJ1-5; 8 nucleotides match TRBD1. CDR1 is SGHDT and CDR2 is YYEEEE in the germline V gene. The CDR3 sequence is 14 residues long. Trimming took 1 base from V and 8 from J; bases not matched to a gene: 5. The CDR3 reads CASSLLTGDEPQHF. Written as DNA, the CDR3 is TGTGCCAGCAGCTTGCTGACAGGGGATGAGCCCCAGCATTTT.

As for this clonotype: A read error may be the cause here, since a much bigger clone is one base away. The V call is TRBV20-1, the J call TRBJ2-3; maybe TRBD1 (6 bases). Germline V CDR1 and CDR2: DFQATT, SNEGSKA (reference sequence). The CDR3 is made up of 15 amino acids. CDR3 protein: CSARVNRVITDKQYF. CDR3 coding DNA: TGCAGTGCTAGAGTCAACAGGGTAATAACAGATAAGCAGTATTTT.

The CDR3 sequence is CASSFVPGQNDNEQFF. In nucleotides, the CDR3 is TGTGCCAGCAGCTTCGTACCGGGACAGAACGACAATGAGCAGTTCTTC. The chain carries TRBV5-5 and TRBJ2-1; the match to TRBD1 covers 7 bases. Germline V CDR1 and CDR2: SGHKS, YYEKEE (reference sequence). With V trimmed by 2 bases and J by 5 bases, 10 bases remained unmatched. This CDR3 comprises 16 residues.

This clonotype appeared a single time. The chain carries TRBV28 and TRBJ1-5, with 10 bases fitting TRBD1. CDR3 size: 15 residues. V lost 5 bases to trimming and J lost 6 bases; unmatched junction nucleotides: 7. The germline V gene has CDR1 MDHEN and CDR2 SYDVKM. In DNA form, the CDR3 reads TGTGCCAGCAGTACGACAGGGGGCGCAGGTCAGCCCCAGCATTTT. Its protein is CASSTTGGAGQPQHF. Using reference TRBV28 and TRBJ1-5 for the parts outside the CDR3, the full variable domain is DVKVTQSSRYLVKRTGEKVFLECVQDMDHENMFWYRQDPGLGLRLIYFSYDVKMKEKGDIPEGYSVSREKKERFSLILESASTNQTSMYLCASSTTGGAGQPQHFGDGTRLSIL.

This clonotype was counted between two and nine times. This chain's CDR3 is CASSTDGSSSYEQYF. CDR3 bases: TGTGCCAGTAGTACGGACGGATCGAGCTCCTACGAGCAGTACTTC. This sequence joins TRBV19 and TRBJ2-7; no clear D. In germline, CDR1 is LNHDA, CDR2 SQIVND (reference sequence). This CDR3 has 15 amino acids. Trimming took 4 bases from V and 0 from J, leaving 13 bases between them.

This clonotype was detected a few times. The chain has TRBV7-2 and TRBJ2-1; no clear D. CDR1 is SGHTA and CDR2 is FQGNSA in the germline V gene. The CDR3 spans 14 residues. V lost 5 bases to trimming and J lost 9 bases, with 17 bases between them. Here the CDR3 reads CASSARISASEQFF. The CDR3 DNA reads TGTGCCAGCAGCGCCCGGATCTCGGCTAGTGAGCAGTTCTTC.

Only a few counts were recorded for this clonotype. The genes are TRBV28 and TRBJ2-5; 10 nucleotides align to TRBD2. The CDR3 consists of 14 residues. Germline V gives CDR1 MDHEN, CDR2 SYDVKM. Trimming removed 7 bases from V and 3 bases from J; junction bases left unmatched: 5. The CDR3 spells CASNPSGGEETQYF. The CDR3 DNA is TGTGCCAGCAACCCTAGCGGGGGAGAAGAGACCCAGTACTTC. Using reference TRBV28 and TRBJ2-5 for the parts outside the CDR3, the full variable domain is DVKVTQSSRYLVKRTGEKVFLECVQDMDHENMFWYRQDPGLGLRLIYFSYDVKMKEKGDIPEGYSVSREKKERFSLILESASTNQTSMYLCASNPSGGEETQYFGPGTRLLVL.

The chain carries TRBV30 and TRBJ2-2, with a tentative D call TRBD2 (6 bases). The CDR3 runs to 15 residues. Germline V gives CDR1 GTSNPN, CDR2 SVGIG (reference sequence). Trimming took 4 bases from V and 0 from J, leaving 12 bases between them. CDR3 in amino acids: CAWNPGTSNTGELFF. CDR3 coding DNA: TGTGCCTGGAACCCCGGGACTTCGAACACCGGGGAGCTGTTTTTT. The full variable domain, its missing parts supplied by reference TRBV30 and TRBJ2-2, is SQTIHQWPATLVQPVGSPLSLECTVEGTSNPNLYWYRQAAGRGLQLLFYSVGIGQISSEVPQNLSASRPQDRQFILSSKKLLLSDSGFYLCAWNPGTSNTGELFFGEGSRLTVL.

The V and J genes are TRBV5-1 and TRBJ2-7; 8 bases map to TRBD2. The CDR3 consists of 13 residues. Trimming cost V 4 bases and J 4 bases; bases outside gene matches: 4. CDR1 and CDR2 from the germline V gene are SGHRS and YFSETQ. The CDR3 is CASSPSGLYEQYV. The CDR3 nucleotides are TGCGCCAGCAGCCCTAGCGGGTTATACGAGCAGTACGTC.

This clonotype was seen at least ten times. The chain carries TRBV7-9 and TRBJ2-3; possibly TRBD1 for D (5 bases). V was trimmed by 10 bases and J by 1 base, leaving 12 bases between them. This CDR3 contains 13 residues. Per germline, CDR1 SEHNR and CDR2 FQNEAQ (reference sequence). The CDR3 coding sequence is TGTGCCACCCTAGGGGTTCGCACAGATACGCAGTATTTT. Its translation is CATLGVRTDTQYF.

The CDR3 here is CASSINKAGGANVLTF. The CDR3 DNA sequence: TGTGCCAGCAGCATCAACAAAGCAGGGGGGGCCAACGTCCTGACTTTC. V and J are TRBV7-9 and TRBJ2-6, with D tentatively TRBD1 (5 bases). The CDR3 spans 16 residues. Germline CDR1 is SEHNR and CDR2 is FQNEAQ (reference sequence). The germline V and J ends were trimmed by 5 bases and 4 bases, with 15 bases remaining between them.

This clonotype occurred a few times. This rearrangement joins TRBV12-3 or TRBV12-4 to TRBJ2-1, with TRBD2 identical over 7 bases. The trim removed 3 bases at V and 6 bases at J, leaving 23 bases unmatched. The CDR3 sequence is 20 residues long. CDR3 residues: CASSFPSRGRSGEVSNEQFF. In nucleotides, the CDR3 is TGTGCCAGCAGTTTCCCGTCGCGGGGGAGGAGCGGGGAGGTCTCCAATGAGCAGTTCTTC.

The chain joins TRBV20-1 to TRBJ2-3, with 9 bases identical to TRBD2. Germline V lookup: CDR1 DFQATT, CDR2 SNEGSKA (reference sequence). The CDR3 totals 16 residues. J was trimmed by 1 base and V by 7 bases; bases with no gene match: 12. The CDR3 is CSVTEPRGGGTDTQYF. CDR3 nucleotide sequence: TGCAGTGTTACCGAGCCGCGGGGGGGCGGCACAGATACGCAGTATTTT.

This clonotype came up a few times. The chain combines TRBV5-1 with TRBJ2-7, with D uncertain. Germline lookup yields CDR1 SGHRS and CDR2 YFSETQ. The CDR3 is 14 residues long. The ends were cut back, 0 bases at V and 3 bases at J, with 10 bases in the middle. Here the CDR3 reads CASSLDRLSYEQYV. The CDR3 DNA follows: TGCGCCAGCAGCTTGGACAGACTGAGCTACGAGCAGTACGTC.

This clonotype has at least ten counts. The chain links TRBV29-1 to TRBJ2-1; D remains ambiguous. Looked up from germline, CDR1 is SQVTM and CDR2 is ANQGSEA. Trimming took 5 bases from V and 5 from J, leaving 13 bases between them. The CDR3 is 13 residues long. The DNA of the CDR3 is TGCAGCGTTTGGATGGGTTCCCACAATGAGCAGTTCTTC. It encodes CSVWMGSHNEQFF.

CDR3 in amino acids: CSVQDGSNQPQHF. Here the CDR3 DNA reads TGCAGTGTTCAGGACGGTAGCAATCAGCCCCAGCATTTT. This chain joins TRBV20-1 and TRBJ1-5; D not certain. Trimming took 7 bases from V and 0 from J, leaving 10 bases between them. The CDR3 consists of 13 residues. Germline V lookup: CDR1 DFQATT, CDR2 SNEGSKA (reference sequence).